This T cell receptor (beta chain) originates from a study of blood T cells in healthy people across ages. Germline lookup yields CDR1 DFQATT and CDR2 SNEGSKA (reference sequence). Trimming cost V 2 bases and J 0 bases; bases outside gene matches: 2. The CDR3 is 14 amino acids. Whole-study findings and limits: The long-lived group displayed more naive CD4+ cells, plus higher diversity, than the aged donors did. Measured against age, TCR beta diversity per million T cells decreased in a roughly linear manner.

The second PCR ran about 6 to 12 cycles with a sample-barcoded 5' primer and J-beta primers. TCRdb fed the 5' RACE reads into MiXCR, producing one record per CDR3 protein. The sample records under 2 million distinct CDR3 sequences, about 35% being singletons. Points on this clonotype: Its antigen is unidentified.

This clonotype was sampled from a woman aged 25 to 39 in good health. The J gene is TRBJ2-3, the V gene TRBV20-1; 7 bases align to TRBD2. The sample comprised blood. The CDR3 region has the DNA TGCAGTGCTAGACCTAGCGGAAGCACAGATACGCAGTATTTT. This translates into CSARPSGSTDTQYF.